These 14 T cell receptor beta chains originate from one sample sequenced in a study of blood T cells in healthy people across ages. It was with a sample-barcoded 5' primer and a J-beta primer mix that a second PCR of about 7 to 12 cycles was run. TCRdb reprocessed the 5' RACE reads via MiXCR and lists one record per CDR3 protein. The table lists some 880,000 distinct CDR3 sequences, 36% of them singletons. Sequencing input: blood. The receptors were sampled from a man between 18 and 29 years old in good health.

The chain links TRBV5-1 to TRBJ2-2, with TRBD1 identical over 11 bases. J was trimmed by 6 bases and V by 4 bases; bases with no gene match: 8. This CDR3 comprises 16 residues. Germline V gives CDR1 SGHRS, CDR2 YFSETQ. The CDR3 DNA follows: TGCGCCAGCAGCCCACACTGGACAGGGGGCTCCGGGGAGCTGTTTTTT. Protein product: CASSPHWTGGSGELFF.

This clonotype was counted a few times. The gene calls are TRBV20-1 and TRBJ1-1; a weak D match, TRBD1 (6 bases). The CDR3 has 12 residues. Deletions cut 3 bases from V and 2 bases from J, with 7 bases between. Germline loops: CDR1 DFQATT, CDR2 SNEGSKA (reference sequence). CDR3: CSARDSNTEAFF. The CDR3 DNA reads TGCAGTGCTAGGGACAGTAACACTGAAGCTTTCTTT.

This clonotype was detected only a few times. J is TRBJ1-2 and V is TRBV6-5; 8 bases agree with TRBD1. This CDR3 has 12 residues. The V and J ends lost 7 bases and 6 bases, in that order; junction bases with no gene match: 4. Per the germline V gene, CDR1 is MNHEY and CDR2 is SVGAGI. This CDR3 is CASTRQGNGYTF. The DNA of the CDR3 is TGTGCCAGCACGCGACAGGGGAATGGCTACACCTTC.

There are a few counts of this clonotype. This chain uses TRBV9 with TRBJ2-1; 8 bases match TRBD2. Trimming cost V 4 bases and J 8 bases; bases outside gene matches: 11. This CDR3 is built from 15 residues. CDR1 and CDR2 from the germline V gene are SGDLS and YYNGEE. The DNA of the CDR3 is TGTGCCAGCAGCCTCCAGCGGGGGAGGGGGGATGAGCAGTTCTTC. This encodes CASSLQRGRGDEQFF.

The chain carries TRBV4-3 and TRBJ2-7; weak D call: TRBD2 (7 bases). V was trimmed by 11 bases and J by 7 bases, leaving 21 bases between them. Per the germline V gene, CDR1 is LGHNA and CDR2 is YSLEER. The CDR3 is 13 amino acids. The CDR3 is CAGLRGGGNEQYF. As DNA, the CDR3 is TGCGCCGGTCTCCGAGGGGGGGGCAATGAGCAGTACTTC.

A single count supports this clonotype. The junction and the germline gene differ at one end; a read error may be behind it. J is TRBJ2-7 and V is TRBV3-1; 9 bases map to TRBD1. Looked up from germline, CDR1 is LGHDT and CDR2 is YNNKEL (reference sequence). The CDR3 loop spans 14 amino acids. Written as DNA, the CDR3 is TGTGCCAACAGCCAGAGGGACAGGGACTACGAGCAGTACTTC. It yields the protein CANSQRDRDYEQYF.

V and J are TRBV27 and TRBJ2-1, with 8 bases fitting TRBD2. CDR3 size: 15 residues. Losses at the gene ends were 2 bases for V and 6 bases for J; bases not matched to a gene: 6. From germline, CDR1 is MNHEY and CDR2 SMNVEV (reference sequence). The chain's CDR3 is CASSLRSGGRNEQFF. For the CDR3, the DNA is TGTGCCAGCAGTTTAAGGTCGGGGGGGCGCAATGAGCAGTTCTTC.

The gene calls are TRBV27 and TRBJ2-7; a possible D gene is TRBD1 (5 bases). Germline CDR1 reads MNHEY; CDR2 reads SMNVEV (reference sequence). Trimming left V 8 bases short and J 7 bases short, with 12 bases between. This CDR3 has 11 residues. The CDR3 coding sequence is TGTGCCAGCTGGGGCAACAATGAGCAGTACTTC. This gives the protein CASWGNNEQYF.

V gene TRBV3-1 combines with J gene TRBJ2-6, with 13 bases fitting TRBD2. This CDR3 has 20 residues. Germline V gene sequence: CDR1 LGHDT, CDR2 YNNKEL (reference sequence). Unmatched junction bases numbered 8, after V lost 3 bases and J lost 0 bases. The CDR3 here is CASSQSLTSGGPSGANVLTF. The CDR3 bases are TGTGCCAGCAGCCAGTCCCTGACTAGCGGGGGGCCCTCTGGGGCCAACGTCCTGACTTTC.

The chain couples TRBV3-1 to TRBJ1-2; TRBD1 agrees at 7 bases. The CDR3 contains 17 residues. The trim removed 1 base at V and 6 bases at J, leaving 14 bases unmatched. CDR1 is LGHDT, CDR2 YNNKEL, per germline (reference sequence). In DNA, the CDR3 is TGTGCCAGCAGCCAAGGGAAGTCGACAGGGCGTCACAATGGCTACACCTTC. Translating it yields CASSQGKSTGRHNGYTF.

This clonotype showed up just a few times. V usage is TRBV25-1 and J usage is TRBJ2-1; 8 bases line up with TRBD2. CDR1 and CDR2 (germline): MGHDK, SYGVNS. J gave up 6 bases and V 6 bases, and 7 bases lay outside the gene matches. The CDR3 has 14 amino acids. The CDR3 sequence: CASSPRGGGNEQFF. The CDR3 DNA reads as TGTGCCAGCAGCCCCCGGGGGGGGGGCAATGAGCAGTTCTTC.

The chain is built from TRBV7-2 and TRBJ1-6; D uncertain. The germline V gene encodes CDR1 SGHTA and CDR2 FQGNSA. The germline V and J ends were trimmed by 5 bases and 7 bases, with 15 bases remaining between them. There are 15 residues in the CDR3. CDR3 nucleotides: TGTGCCAGCAGCATGGCCCCTCCGGGAAATTCACCCCTCCACTTT. It specifies CASSMAPPGNSPLHF.

In the case of this clonotype: This may arise from a read error, as a much more abundant clone is one base away. The V and J genes are TRBV12-3 or TRBV12-4 and TRBJ1-1; D remains unclear. This CDR3 contains 17 residues. The CDR3 is CAGSLRFGTVVDTEAFF. CDR3 DNA sequence: TGTGCCGGCAGTTTACGGTTCGGCACGGTCGTAGACACTGAAGCTTTCTTT.

This clonotype was seen a few times. CDR3 loop: CASGFLPMGLAGPLSYNEQFF. Here the CDR3 DNA reads TGTGCTAGTGGTTTCCTCCCCATGGGGCTAGCGGGGCCCCTCTCCTACAATGAGCAGTTCTTC. The rearrangement uses TRBV12-5 and TRBJ2-1, with 9 bases identical to TRBD2. This CDR3 comprises 21 residues. CDR1 and CDR2 from the germline V gene are LGHNT and FRNRAP. The V segment lost 3 bases and the J segment 0 bases; nucleotides outside the gene matches: 18.